This T cell receptor beta chain was sequenced for a study of cytomegalovirus exposure and HLA in healthy donors. With 60 Vbeta and 13 Jbeta primers, the PCR was carried out. Generated by immunoSEQ multiplex PCR, the TCRdb table keeps only in-frame clones and is missing some. The sample consists of under 75,000 clones, more than 80% of them appearing once. Trimming cost V 3 bases and J 0 bases; bases outside gene matches: 0. The germline gives CDR1 SEHNR, CDR2 FQNEAQ (reference sequence). This CDR3 is built from 14 residues. Points on this clone: This specimen includes other DNA sequences encoding the same CDR3.

The J gene is TRBJ2-7, the V gene TRBV7-9; 9 nucleotides align to TRBD1. The TCR originated in a woman aged 25 to 45 in good health and CMV-seronegative. The specimen was PBMCs. The CDR3 nucleotides read TGTGCCAGCAGCTTGACAGGGGGCTCCTACGAGCAGTACTTC. Protein sequence: CASSLTGGSYEQYF.